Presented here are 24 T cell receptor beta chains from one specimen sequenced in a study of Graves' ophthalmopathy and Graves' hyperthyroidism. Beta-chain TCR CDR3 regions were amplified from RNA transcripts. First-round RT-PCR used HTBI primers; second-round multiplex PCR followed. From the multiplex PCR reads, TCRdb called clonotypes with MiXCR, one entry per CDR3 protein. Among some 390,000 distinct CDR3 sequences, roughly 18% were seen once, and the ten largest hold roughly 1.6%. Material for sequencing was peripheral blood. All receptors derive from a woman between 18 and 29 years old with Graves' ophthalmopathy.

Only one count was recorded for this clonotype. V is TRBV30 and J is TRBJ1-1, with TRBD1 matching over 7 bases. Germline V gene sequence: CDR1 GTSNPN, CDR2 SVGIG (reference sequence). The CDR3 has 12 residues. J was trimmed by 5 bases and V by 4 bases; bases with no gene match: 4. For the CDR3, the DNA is TGTGCCTGGAACAGGGGTGCGACTGAAGCTTTCTTT. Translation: CAWNRGATEAFF. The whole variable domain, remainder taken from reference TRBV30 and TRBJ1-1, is SQTIHQWPATLVQPVGSPLSLECTVEGTSNPNLYWYRQAAGRGLQLLFYSVGIGQISSEVPQNLSASRPQDRQFILSSKKLLLSDSGFYLCAWNRGATEAFFGQGTRLTVV.

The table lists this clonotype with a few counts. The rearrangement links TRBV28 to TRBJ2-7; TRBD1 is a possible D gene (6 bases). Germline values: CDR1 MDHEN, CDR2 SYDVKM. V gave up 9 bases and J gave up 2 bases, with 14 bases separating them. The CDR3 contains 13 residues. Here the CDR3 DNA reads TGTGCCAGTGGCAGGGGATCAACCTACGAGCAGTACTTC. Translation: CASGRGSTYEQYF.

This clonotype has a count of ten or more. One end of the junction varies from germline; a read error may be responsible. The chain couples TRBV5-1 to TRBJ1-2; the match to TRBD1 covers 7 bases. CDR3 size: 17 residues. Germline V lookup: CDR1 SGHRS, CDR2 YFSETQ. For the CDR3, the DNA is TGCGCCAACAGCTTGGGGGATAAACAGGGGCCTAACTATGGCTACACCTTC. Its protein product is CANSLGDKQGPNYGYTF.

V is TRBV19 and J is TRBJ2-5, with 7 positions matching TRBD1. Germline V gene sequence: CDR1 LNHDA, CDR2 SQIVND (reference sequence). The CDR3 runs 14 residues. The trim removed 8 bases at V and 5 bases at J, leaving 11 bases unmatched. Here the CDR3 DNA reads TGTGCCAGTTCACCAGACAGGGAGAGGGAGACCCAGTACTTC. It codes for CASSPDRERETQYF.

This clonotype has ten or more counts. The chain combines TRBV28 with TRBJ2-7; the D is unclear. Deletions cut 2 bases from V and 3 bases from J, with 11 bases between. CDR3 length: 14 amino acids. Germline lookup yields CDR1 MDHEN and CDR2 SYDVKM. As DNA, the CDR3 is TGTGCCAGCAGTTTAGGGGATTCCGGCTACGAGCAGTACTTC. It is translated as CASSLGDSGYEQYF.

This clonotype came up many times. The CDR3 DNA reads as TGTGCCAGCAACGACCCGGACGTATCGAACACCGGGGAGCTGTTTTTT. Translating it yields CASNDPDVSNTGELFF. The chain combines TRBV6-1 with TRBJ2-2; D uncertain. This CDR3 spans 16 amino acids. The germline V gene encodes CDR1 MNHNS and CDR2 SASEGT. With 7 bases removed from V and 0 bases from J, the gap between germline ends came to 15 bases.

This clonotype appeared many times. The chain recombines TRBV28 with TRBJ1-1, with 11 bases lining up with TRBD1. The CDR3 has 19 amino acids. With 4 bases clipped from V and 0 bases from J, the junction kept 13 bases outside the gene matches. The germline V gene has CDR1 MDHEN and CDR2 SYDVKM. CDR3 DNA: TGTGCCAGCAGTTCACACCCATCAGGGACAGGGGGTTTGAACACTGAAGCTTTCTTT. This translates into CASSSHPSGTGGLNTEAFF. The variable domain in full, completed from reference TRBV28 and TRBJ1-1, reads DVKVTQSSRYLVKRTGEKVFLECVQDMDHENMFWYRQDPGLGLRLIYFSYDVKMKEKGDIPEGYSVSREKKERFSLILESASTNQTSMYLCASSSHPSGTGGLNTEAFFGQGTRLTVV.

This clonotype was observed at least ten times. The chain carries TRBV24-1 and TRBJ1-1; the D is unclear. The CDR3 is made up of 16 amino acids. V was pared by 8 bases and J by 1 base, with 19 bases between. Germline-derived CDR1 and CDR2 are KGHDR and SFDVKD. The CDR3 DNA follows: TGTGCCACCACCCCGCCGGCGGGGTCCCCGAACACTGAAGCTTTCTTT. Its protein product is CATTPPAGSPNTEAFF.

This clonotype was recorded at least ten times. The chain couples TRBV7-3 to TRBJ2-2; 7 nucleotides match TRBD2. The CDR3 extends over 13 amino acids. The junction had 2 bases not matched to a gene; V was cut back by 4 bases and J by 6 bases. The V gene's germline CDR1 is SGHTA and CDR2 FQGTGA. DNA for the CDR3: TGTGCCAGCAGCTCCGGACTAGCCGGGGAGCTGTTTTTT. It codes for CASSSGLAGELFF.

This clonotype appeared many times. CDR3 DNA sequence: TGTGCCAGCAGCTTAACGACAGGGTTTGAAGCTTTCTTT. This encodes CASSLTTGFEAFF. The chain combines TRBV7-3 with TRBJ1-1; TRBD1 matches at 7 bases. Germline CDR1 SGHTA, CDR2 FQGTGA. The CDR3 is 13 residues long. The V and J ends lost 0 bases and 7 bases, in that order; junction bases with no gene match: 2.

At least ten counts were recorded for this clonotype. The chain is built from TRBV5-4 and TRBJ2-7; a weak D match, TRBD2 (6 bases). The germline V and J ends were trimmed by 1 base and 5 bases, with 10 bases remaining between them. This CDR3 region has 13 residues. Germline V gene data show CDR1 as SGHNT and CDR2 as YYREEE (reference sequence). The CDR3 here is CASSLSTSNEQYF. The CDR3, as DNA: TGTGCCAGCAGCTTGAGTACTAGCAACGAGCAGTACTTC.

In DNA form, the CDR3 reads TGCGCCAGCAGCCCCGGGGACGGCTCCTACGAGCAGTACTTC. This gives the protein CASSPGDGSYEQYF. The chain uses TRBV5-1 and TRBJ2-7; possibly TRBD1 or TRBD2 for D (5 bases each). The V end lost 4 bases, the J end lost 0 bases, and 11 bases lay between the germline ends. The CDR3 is 14 residues long. Germline V gene lookup returns CDR1 SGHRS and CDR2 YFSETQ.

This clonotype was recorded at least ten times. The CDR3 loop reads CASSPWPGQGDDEQYF. For the CDR3, the DNA is TGTGCCAGCAGCCCGTGGCCGGGACAGGGGGATGACGAGCAGTACTTC. The rearrangement uses TRBV11-2 and TRBJ2-7, with 11 bases matching TRBD1. The V gene's germline CDR1 is SGHAT and CDR2 FQNNGV. Trimming at V came to 5 bases and at J to 5 bases, leaving 11 bases not matched to a gene. The CDR3 extends over 16 amino acids.

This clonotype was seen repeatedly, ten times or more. The CDR3: CSAKGQETQYF. The CDR3 DNA follows: TGCAGTGCAAAGGGGCAAGAGACCCAGTACTTC. The J gene is TRBJ2-5, the V gene TRBV20-1, with TRBD1 as a possible D gene (5 bases). There are 11 residues in the CDR3. Trimming stripped 6 bases from V and 2 bases from J, with 7 bases between. CDR1 is DFQATT and CDR2 is SNEGSKA in the germline V gene (reference sequence).

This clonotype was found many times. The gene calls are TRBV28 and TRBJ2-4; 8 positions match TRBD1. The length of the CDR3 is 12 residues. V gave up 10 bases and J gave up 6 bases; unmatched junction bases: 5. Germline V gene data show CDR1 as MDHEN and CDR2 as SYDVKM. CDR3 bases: TGTGCCACCGGACAGGGCCCAAACATTCAGTACTTC. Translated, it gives CATGQGPNIQYF.

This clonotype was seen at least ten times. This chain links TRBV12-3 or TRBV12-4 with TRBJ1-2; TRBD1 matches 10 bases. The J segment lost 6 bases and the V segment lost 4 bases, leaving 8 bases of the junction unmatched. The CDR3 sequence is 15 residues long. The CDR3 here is CASSSSPGTGDGYTF. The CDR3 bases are TGTGCCAGCAGTTCGTCCCCCGGGACAGGGGATGGCTACACCTTC.

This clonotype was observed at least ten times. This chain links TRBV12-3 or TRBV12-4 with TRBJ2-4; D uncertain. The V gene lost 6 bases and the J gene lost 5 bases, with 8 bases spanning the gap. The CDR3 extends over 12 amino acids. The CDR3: CASRRRENIQYF. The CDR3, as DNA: TGTGCCAGCAGGAGACGAGAAAACATTCAGTACTTC.

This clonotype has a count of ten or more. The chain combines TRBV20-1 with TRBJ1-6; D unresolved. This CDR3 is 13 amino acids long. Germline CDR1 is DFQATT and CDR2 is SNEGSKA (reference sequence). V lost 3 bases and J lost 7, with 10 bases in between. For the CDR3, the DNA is TGCAGTGCTAGTCCCGGACTGAATTCACCCCTCCACTTT. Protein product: CSASPGLNSPLHF.

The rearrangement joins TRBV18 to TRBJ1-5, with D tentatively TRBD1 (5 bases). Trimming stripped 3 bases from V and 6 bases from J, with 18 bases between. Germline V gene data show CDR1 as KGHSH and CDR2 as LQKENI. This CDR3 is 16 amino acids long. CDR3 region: CASSPFPAGLLQPQHF. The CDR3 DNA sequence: TGTGCCAGCTCACCTTTCCCCGCAGGGCTACTTCAGCCCCAGCATTTT.

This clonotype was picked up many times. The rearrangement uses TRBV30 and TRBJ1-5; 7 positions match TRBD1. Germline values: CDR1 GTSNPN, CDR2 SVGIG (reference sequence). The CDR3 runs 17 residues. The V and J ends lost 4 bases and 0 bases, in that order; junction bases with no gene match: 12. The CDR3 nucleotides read TGTGCCTGGACCCCAGAAGGGACAGCCTATAGCAATCAGCCCCAGCATTTT. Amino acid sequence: CAWTPEGTAYSNQPQHF.

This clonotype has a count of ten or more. CDR3 loop: CASSLVRERLRGFSEQYF. The CDR3 DNA follows: TGTGCCAGCAGCTTAGTGAGGGAGAGGTTGCGGGGTTTTTCCGAGCAGTACTTC. The chain couples TRBV7-8 to TRBJ2-7, with a weak D call TRBD2 (6 bases). CDR1 is SGHVS, CDR2 FQNEAQ, per germline. V gave up 1 base and J gave up 6 bases, with 25 bases separating them. This CDR3 spans 18 amino acids.

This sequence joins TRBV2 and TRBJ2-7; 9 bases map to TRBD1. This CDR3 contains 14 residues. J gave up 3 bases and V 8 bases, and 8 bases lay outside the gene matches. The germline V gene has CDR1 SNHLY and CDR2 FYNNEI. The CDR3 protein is CASHTGGGIYEQYF. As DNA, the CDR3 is TGTGCCAGCCACACAGGGGGCGGAATCTACGAGCAGTACTTC.

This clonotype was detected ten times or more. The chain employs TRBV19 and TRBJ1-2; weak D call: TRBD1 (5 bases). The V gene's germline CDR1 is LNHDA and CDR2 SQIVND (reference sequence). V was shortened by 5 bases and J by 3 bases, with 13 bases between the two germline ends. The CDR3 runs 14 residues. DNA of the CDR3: TGTGCCAGTAGTCCGGGACCGGCGGACTATGGCTACACCTTC. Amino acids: CASSPGPADYGYTF.

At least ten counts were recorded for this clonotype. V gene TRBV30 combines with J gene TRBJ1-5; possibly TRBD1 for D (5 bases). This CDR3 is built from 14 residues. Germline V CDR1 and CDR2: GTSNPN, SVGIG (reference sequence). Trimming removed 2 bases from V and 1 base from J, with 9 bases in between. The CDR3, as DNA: TGTGCCTGGAGTCAGGGCGCGAGCAATCAGCCCCAGCATTTT. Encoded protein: CAWSQGASNQPQHF.